The T cell receptor beta chain described here comes from a study of T cell clusters in autoimmune cytopenias. Study outcomes and limitations: No experiment has yet validated the function of the T cell clusters defined in silico. TRB repertoire shifts in secondary cytopenia and chronic lymphocytic leukemia mostly reflected lymphoma, not autoimmunity. Clustering suggested that physiological T cell clusters were missing in primary autoimmune cytopenia patients.

TRB was amplified from about 270 ng of peripheral blood genomic DNA per sample. Germline V gene data show CDR1 as MNHEY and CDR2 as SVGAGI. This CDR3 is 14 amino acids long. One tube held mixed TRB-A and TRB-B primer pools for touch-down PCR. TCRdb reprocessed the multiplex PCR reads; each CDR3 protein has one entry and no DNA is given. This sample's table has roughly 3,000 distinct CDR3 sequences. This clonotype shows up as medium-sized by frequency. No antigen is known for it. Sequencing was performed on peripheral blood. The V call is TRBV6-5, the J call TRBJ2-1; as DNA is missing, the TRBD2 call by TCRdb cannot be tested. The sequence derives from a human donor with an autoimmune cytopenia or autoimmune hepatitis (not recorded which). The CDR3 reads CASSPSGGYLKQFF.